These 18 T cell receptor beta chains originate from one sample sequenced in a study of blood T cell repertoires in COVID-19. Clones were read by immunoSEQ multiplex PCR, and TCRdb kept only the in-frame ones, dropping some. The repertoire consists of around 170,000 clones, with about 74% occurring once and the leading ten covering 3%. Sequenced: peripheral blood. The receptors were gathered from a woman of 80 years or more with acute or convalescent COVID-19.

The rearrangement links TRBV11-2 to TRBJ1-5, with D unclear. Germline V gene sequence: CDR1 SGHAT, CDR2 FQNNGV. Trimming shortened V by 3 bases and J by 4 bases, and 7 bases separated the two germline ends. The CDR3 runs 13 residues. CDR3 DNA sequence: TGTGCCAGCAGCTTTTCGGGGAATCAGCCCCAGCATTTT. Translated, it gives CASSFSGNQPQHF. The full variable domain, rest sourced from reference TRBV11-2 and TRBJ1-5, is EAGVAQSPRYKIIEKRQSVAFWCNPISGHATLYWYQQILGQGPKLLIQFQNNGVVDDSQLPKDRFSAERLKGVDSTLKIQPAKLEDSAVYLCASSFSGNQPQHFGDGTRLSIL.

The chain recombines TRBV28 with TRBJ2-2; TRBD2 is a possible D gene (5 bases). CDR1 and CDR2 (germline): MDHEN, SYDVKM. The CDR3 has 13 residues. V shed 2 bases and J shed 4 bases, with 5 bases lying between them. The chain's CDR3 is CASSLEGTGELFF. CDR3 sequence (DNA): TGTGCCAGCAGTTTAGAGGGCACCGGGGAGCTGTTTTTT.

This chain links TRBV27 with TRBJ2-1, with TRBD2 identical over 7 bases. J gave up 8 bases and V 10 bases, and 5 bases lay outside the gene matches. This CDR3 is 11 amino acids long. Germline-derived CDR1 and CDR2 are MNHEY and SMNVEV (reference sequence). The CDR3 loop is CATLTSHEQFF. In DNA form, the CDR3 reads TGTGCCACCCTGACTAGCCATGAGCAGTTCTTC.

The rearrangement links TRBV28 to TRBJ1-1; 7 positions match TRBD1. The germline V gene encodes CDR1 MDHEN and CDR2 SYDVKM. This CDR3 has 14 amino acids. V lost 6 bases to trimming and J lost 1 base; unmatched junction nucleotides: 5. CDR3 sequence reads: CASRRTGANTEAFF. Here the CDR3 DNA reads TGTGCCAGCAGGAGAACAGGGGCGAACACTGAAGCTTTCTTT.

The rearrangement uses TRBV3-1 (or the pseudogene TRBV3-2) and TRBJ2-7; a possible D gene is TRBD2 (6 bases). Germline CDR1 and CDR2: LGHDT and YNNKEL (reference sequence). V was cut by 2 bases and J by 5 bases, with 13 bases left in between. The length of the CDR3 is 14 residues. Written as DNA, the CDR3 is TGTGCCAGCAGCCAAAACATGGCTAGCGACGAGCAGTACTTC. As protein: CASSQNMASDEQYF.

This clone was counted a few times. The rearrangement joins TRBV25-1 to TRBJ1-1; D ambiguous. CDR1 MGHDK and CDR2 SYGVNS come from the germline V gene. This CDR3 contains 14 residues. Trimming cost V 2 bases and J 2 bases, with 9 bases left between them. DNA of the CDR3: TGTGCCAGCAGTGAAGGGCAGATTAACACTGAAGCTTTCTTT. Translating it yields CASSEGQINTEAFF.

CDR3 coding DNA: TGTGCCAGCAGGCGGGACGGATTCACAGATACGCAGTATTTT. Translating it yields CASRRDGFTDTQYF. The V gene is TRBV6-5, the J gene TRBJ2-3; tentatively, D is TRBD2 (6 bases). Per germline, CDR1 MNHEY and CDR2 SVGAGI. The CDR3 has 14 residues. The V end was cut by 6 bases, the J end by 2 bases, with 12 bases between.

This clone occurred a few times. The chain employs TRBV28 and TRBJ1-1; no definite D call. The CDR3 has 12 amino acids. Germline V gene sequence: CDR1 MDHEN, CDR2 SYDVKM. V was cut by 4 bases and J by 6 bases, with 9 bases left in between. The CDR3 nucleotides are TGTGCCAGCAGTTCACCAGGATCTGAAGCTTTCTTT. Its protein is CASSSPGSEAFF.

This rearrangement joins TRBV7-9 to TRBJ1-2, with no clear D. Trimming took 4 bases from V and 7 from J, leaving 13 bases between them. Germline V CDR1 and CDR2: SEHNR, FQNEAQ (reference sequence). The CDR3 is 13 amino acids. The CDR3 sequence is CASSSDGAAGYTF. In DNA, the CDR3 is TGTGCCAGCAGCTCCGACGGAGCGGCTGGCTACACCTTC.

This sequence joins TRBV10-3 and TRBJ2-7; possibly TRBD1 or TRBD2 for D (7 bases each). Germline V gene lookup returns CDR1 ENHRY and CDR2 SYGVKD. V shed 10 bases and J shed 4 bases, with 20 bases lying between them. This CDR3 has 14 residues. In DNA form, the CDR3 reads TGTGCCACCAGGGGGGGGGTCGTAGGGTACGAGCAGTACTTC. Amino acid sequence: CATRGGVVGYEQYF.

The J gene is TRBJ2-1, the V gene TRBV5-6; perhaps TRBD2 as D (5 bases). The V gene lost 3 bases and the J gene lost 0 bases, with 16 bases spanning the gap. Germline V gives CDR1 SGHDT, CDR2 YYEEEE. This CDR3 has 17 residues. The CDR3 bases are TGTGCCAGCAGCTGGAGAGAGGGTCTCGGCTCCTACAATGAGCAGTTCTTC. Encoded protein: CASSWREGLGSYNEQFF.

The chain combines TRBV5-1 with TRBJ2-2; D uncertain. This CDR3 region has 14 residues. Trimming stripped 0 bases from V and 1 base from J, with 4 bases between. Germline lookup yields CDR1 SGHRS and CDR2 YFSETQ. The CDR3 DNA is TGCGCCAGCAGCTTGGACGGGAACACCGGGGAGCTGTTTTTT. It encodes CASSLDGNTGELFF.

This chain uses TRBV3-1 (or the pseudogene TRBV3-2) with TRBJ2-3, with 7 bases matching TRBD2. The CDR3 length is 16 residues. In germline, CDR1 is LGHDT, CDR2 YNNKEL (reference sequence). V trimming: 3 bases; J trimming: 1 base; junction bases outside the gene matches: 7. The CDR3, as DNA: TGTGCCAGCAGCCACTCTAGCGGCTTGGGCACAGATACGCAGTATTTT. Its translation is CASSHSSGLGTDTQYF.

The chain links TRBV4-1 to TRBJ2-5; 7 bases are shared with TRBD1. Germline V gene lookup returns CDR1 MGHRA and CDR2 YSYEKL. The CDR3 contains 13 residues. After removal of 0 bases from V and 5 bases from J, the junction contained 0 bases not matched to a gene. CDR3 coding DNA: TGCGCCAGCAGCCAAGAACAGGGGGAGACCCAGTACTTC. Its protein product is CASSQEQGETQYF.

The chain combines TRBV28 with TRBJ1-2, with TRBD1 matching over 9 bases. Germline assignment: CDR1 MDHEN and CDR2 SYDVKM. Germline trimming cut 5 bases from V and 6 bases from J; bases unmatched to any gene: 13. This CDR3 region has 16 residues. The CDR3 bases are TGTGCCAGCAGTCCGTATCTTGGACAGGGGACCGATGGCTACACCTTC. It encodes CASSPYLGQGTDGYTF.

This clone appeared a few times. The V call is TRBV3-1 (or the pseudogene TRBV3-2), the J call TRBJ1-6; 8 nucleotides match TRBD1. V shed 0 bases and J 7 bases; nucleotides not matched to a gene: 14. The CDR3 is 19 amino acids. Germline CDR1 LGHDT, CDR2 YNNKEL (reference sequence). DNA for the CDR3: TGTGCCAGCAGCCAAGAAAGGGGACAGGATACTAAGAGAAATTCACCCCTCCACTTT. It yields the protein CASSQERGQDTKRNSPLHF.

This chain links TRBV30 with TRBJ2-2, with 10 bases fitting TRBD2. The CDR3 spans 16 residues. The junction had 8 bases not matched to a gene; V was cut back by 4 bases and J by 3 bases. Per germline, CDR1 GTSNPN and CDR2 SVGIG (reference sequence). The CDR3 DNA follows: TGTGCCTGGAACGGACTAGCGGATGCGGACACCGGGGAGCTGTTTTTT. Translation: CAWNGLADADTGELFF.

The chain is built from TRBV2 and TRBJ1-6; D is unresolved. Germline V gene data show CDR1 as SNHLY and CDR2 as FYNNEI. This CDR3 spans 11 amino acids. The germline V and J ends were trimmed by 3 bases and 9 bases, with 3 bases remaining between them. CDR3 sequence reads: CASSDRSPLHF. The CDR3 DNA is TGTGCCAGCAGTGATCGTTCACCCCTCCACTTT.